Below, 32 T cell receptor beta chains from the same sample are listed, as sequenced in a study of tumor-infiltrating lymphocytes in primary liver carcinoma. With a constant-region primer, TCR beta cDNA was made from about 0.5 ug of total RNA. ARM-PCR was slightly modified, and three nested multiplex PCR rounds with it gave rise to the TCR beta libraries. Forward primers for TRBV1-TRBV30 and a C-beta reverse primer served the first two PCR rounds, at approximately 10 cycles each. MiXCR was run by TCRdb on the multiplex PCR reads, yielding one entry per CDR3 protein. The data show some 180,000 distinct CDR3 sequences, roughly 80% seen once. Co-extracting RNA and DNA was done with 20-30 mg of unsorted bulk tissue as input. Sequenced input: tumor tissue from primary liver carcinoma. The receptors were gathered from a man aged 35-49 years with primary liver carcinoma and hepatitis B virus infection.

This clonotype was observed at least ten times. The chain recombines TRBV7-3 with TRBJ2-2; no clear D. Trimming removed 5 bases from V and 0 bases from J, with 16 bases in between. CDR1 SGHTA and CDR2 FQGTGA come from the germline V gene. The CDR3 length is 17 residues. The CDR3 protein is CASSHDEAVANTGELFF. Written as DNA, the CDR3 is TGTGCCAGCAGCCACGACGAGGCGGTCGCGAACACCGGGGAGCTGTTTTTT.

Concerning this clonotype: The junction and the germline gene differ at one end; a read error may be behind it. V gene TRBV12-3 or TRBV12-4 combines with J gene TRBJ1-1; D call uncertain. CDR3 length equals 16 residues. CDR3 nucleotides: TGTGCCAGCAGTTTAGCACCGTCCGGGCTCGACACTGAAACTTTCTTT. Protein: CASSLAPSGLDTETFF.

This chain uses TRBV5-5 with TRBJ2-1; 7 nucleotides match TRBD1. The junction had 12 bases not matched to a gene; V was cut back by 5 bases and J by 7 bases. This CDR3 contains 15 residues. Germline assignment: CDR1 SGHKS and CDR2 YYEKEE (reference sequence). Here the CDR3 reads CASSSRQGFNNEQFF. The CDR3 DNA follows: TGTGCCAGCAGTTCAAGACAGGGATTTAATAATGAGCAGTTCTTC.

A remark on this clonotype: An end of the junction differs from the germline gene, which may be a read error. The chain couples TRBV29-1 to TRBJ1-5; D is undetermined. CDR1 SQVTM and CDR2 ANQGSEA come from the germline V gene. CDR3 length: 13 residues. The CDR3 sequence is CNVVAQINQPKHF. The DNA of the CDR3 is TGCAACGTTGTCGCACAGATCAATCAGCCCAAGCATTTT.

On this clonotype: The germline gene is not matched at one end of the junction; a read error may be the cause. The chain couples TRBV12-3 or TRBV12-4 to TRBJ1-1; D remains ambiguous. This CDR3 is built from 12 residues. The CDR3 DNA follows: TGTGCCGGCAGTCCCCACTGGACTGAAGCTTTCTTC. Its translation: CAGSPHWTEAFF.

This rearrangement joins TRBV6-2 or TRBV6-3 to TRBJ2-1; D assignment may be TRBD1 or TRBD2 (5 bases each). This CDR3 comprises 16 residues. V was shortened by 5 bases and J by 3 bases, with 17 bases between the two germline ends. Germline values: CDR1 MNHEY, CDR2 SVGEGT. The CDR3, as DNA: TGTGCCAGCAGTCCGCCGGGGCAGGGCTTCTACAATGAGCAGTTCTTC. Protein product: CASSPPGQGFYNEQFF.

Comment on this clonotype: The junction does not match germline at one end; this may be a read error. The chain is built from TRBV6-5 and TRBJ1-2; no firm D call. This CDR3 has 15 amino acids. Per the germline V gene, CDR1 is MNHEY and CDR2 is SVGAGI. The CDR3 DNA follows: TGTGCCAACAGTTACAAAGTGGGCGGCAACTATGGCTACACCTTC. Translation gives CANSYKVGGNYGYTF.

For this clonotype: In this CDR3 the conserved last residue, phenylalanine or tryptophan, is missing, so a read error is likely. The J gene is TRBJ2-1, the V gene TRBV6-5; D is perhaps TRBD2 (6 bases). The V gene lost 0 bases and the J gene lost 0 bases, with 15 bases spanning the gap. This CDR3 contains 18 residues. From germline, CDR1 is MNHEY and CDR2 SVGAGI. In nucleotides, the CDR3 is TGTGCCAGCAGTTACTCCGAGGCGGCGGGGCCCTCCTACAATGAGCAGTTCCTC. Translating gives CASSYSEAAGPSYNEQFL.

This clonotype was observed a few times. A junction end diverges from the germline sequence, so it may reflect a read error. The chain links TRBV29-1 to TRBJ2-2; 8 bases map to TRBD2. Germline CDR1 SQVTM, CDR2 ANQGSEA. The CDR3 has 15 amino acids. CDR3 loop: CSVETSAANTGELFF. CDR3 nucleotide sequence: TGTAGCGTTGAGACTAGCGCGGCGAACACCGGGGAGCTGTTTTTC.

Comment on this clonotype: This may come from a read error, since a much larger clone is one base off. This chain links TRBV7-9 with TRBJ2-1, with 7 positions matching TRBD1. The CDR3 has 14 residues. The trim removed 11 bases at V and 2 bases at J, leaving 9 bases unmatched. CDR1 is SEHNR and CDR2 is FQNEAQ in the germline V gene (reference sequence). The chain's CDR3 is CASIGQGAYNEQFF. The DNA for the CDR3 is TGTGCCTCAATCGGGCAGGGGGCCTACAATGAGCAGTTCTTC. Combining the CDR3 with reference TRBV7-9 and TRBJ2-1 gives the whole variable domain DTGVSQNPRHKITKRGQNVTFRCDPISEHNRLYWYRQTLGQGPEFLTYFQNEAQLEKSRLLSDRFSAERPKGSFSTLEIQRTEQGDSAMYLCASIGQGAYNEQFFGPGTRLTVL.

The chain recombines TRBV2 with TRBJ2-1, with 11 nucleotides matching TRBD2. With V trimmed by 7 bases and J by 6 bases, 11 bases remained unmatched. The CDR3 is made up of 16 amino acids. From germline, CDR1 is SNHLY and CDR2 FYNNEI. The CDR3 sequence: CASTNLGTSGGNEQFF. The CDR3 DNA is TGTGCCAGCACAAACTTAGGGACTAGCGGCGGCAATGAGCAGTTCTTC. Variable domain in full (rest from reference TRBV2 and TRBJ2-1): EPEVTQTPSHQVTQMGQEVILRCVPISNHLYFYWYRQILGQKVEFLVSFYNNEISEKSEIFDDQFSVERPDGSNFTLKIRSTKLEDSAMYFCASTNLGTSGGNEQFFGPGTRLTVL.

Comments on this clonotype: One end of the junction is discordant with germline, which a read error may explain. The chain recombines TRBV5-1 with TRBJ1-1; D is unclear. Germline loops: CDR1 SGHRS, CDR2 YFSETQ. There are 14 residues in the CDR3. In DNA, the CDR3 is TGCGCCAGCAGCTTGGCCGGCGGATACACTGAAACTTTCTTT. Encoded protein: CASSLAGGYTETFF.

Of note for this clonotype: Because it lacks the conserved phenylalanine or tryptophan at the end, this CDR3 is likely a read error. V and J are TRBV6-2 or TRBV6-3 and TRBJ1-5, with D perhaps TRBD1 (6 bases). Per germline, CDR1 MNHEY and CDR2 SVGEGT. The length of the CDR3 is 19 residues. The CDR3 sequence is CASSYMAIGGVYSNRPQHS. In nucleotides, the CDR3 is TGTGCCAGCAGTTACATGGCGATAGGGGGGGTATATAGCAATCGGCCCCAGCATTCT.

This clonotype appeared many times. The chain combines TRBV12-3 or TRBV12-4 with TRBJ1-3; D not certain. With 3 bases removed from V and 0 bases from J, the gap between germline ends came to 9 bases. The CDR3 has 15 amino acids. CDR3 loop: CASSFASLSGNTIYF. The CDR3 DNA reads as TGTGCCAGCAGTTTTGCTAGTCTCTCTGGAAACACCATATATTTT.

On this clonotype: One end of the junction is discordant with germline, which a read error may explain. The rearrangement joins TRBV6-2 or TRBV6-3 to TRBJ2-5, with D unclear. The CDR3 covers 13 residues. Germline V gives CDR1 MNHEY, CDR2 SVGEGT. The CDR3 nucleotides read TGTGCCATCAGCGCCGCCCTTCAAGAGACCCAGTATTTC. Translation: CAISAALQETQYF.

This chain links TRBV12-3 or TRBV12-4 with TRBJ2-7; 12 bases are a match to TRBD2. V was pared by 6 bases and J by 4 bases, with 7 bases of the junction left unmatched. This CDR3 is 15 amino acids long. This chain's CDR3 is CASSLGTSGYYEQYF. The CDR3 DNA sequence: TGTGCCAGCAGCCTCGGGACTAGCGGGTATTACGAGCAGTACTTC.

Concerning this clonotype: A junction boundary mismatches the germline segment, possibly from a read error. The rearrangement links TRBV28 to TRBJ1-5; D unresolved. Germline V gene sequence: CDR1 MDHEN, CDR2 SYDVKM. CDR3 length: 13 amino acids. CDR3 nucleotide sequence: TGTGTCAGCGAACCGTACAATAATCAGCCCCAGCATTTT. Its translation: CVSEPYNNQPQHF.

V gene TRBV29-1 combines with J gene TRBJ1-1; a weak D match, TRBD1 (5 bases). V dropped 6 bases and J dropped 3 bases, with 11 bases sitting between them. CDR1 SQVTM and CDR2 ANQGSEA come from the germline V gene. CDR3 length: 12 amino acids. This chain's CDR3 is CSVRGEHTEAFF. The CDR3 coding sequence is TGCAGCGTCCGGGGGGAGCACACTGAAGCTTTCTTT.

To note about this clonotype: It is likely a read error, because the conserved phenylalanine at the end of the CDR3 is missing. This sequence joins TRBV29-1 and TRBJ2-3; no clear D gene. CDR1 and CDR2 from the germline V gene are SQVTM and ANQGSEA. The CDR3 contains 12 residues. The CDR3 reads CGVGLRADTQYL. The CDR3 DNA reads TGCGGCGTTGGTCTCCGGGCGGATACGCAGTATCTT.

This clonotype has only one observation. The CDR3 protein is CDCSVGDANEKLFF. CDR3 DNA: TGTGACTGTAGCGTAGGTGATGCCAATGAAAAACTGTTTTTT. The gene calls are TRBV9 and TRBJ1-4; D not certain. The length of the CDR3 is 14 residues. Germline CDR1 is SGDLS and CDR2 is YYNGEE.

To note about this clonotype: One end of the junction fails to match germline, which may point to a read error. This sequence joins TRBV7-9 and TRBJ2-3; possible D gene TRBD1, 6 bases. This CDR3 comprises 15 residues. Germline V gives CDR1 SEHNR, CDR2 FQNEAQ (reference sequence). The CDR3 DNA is TGTGCCAGCAGCTTAGTAGGGGGAAGCGCAGATACGCAATATTTT. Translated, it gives CASSLVGGSADTQYF. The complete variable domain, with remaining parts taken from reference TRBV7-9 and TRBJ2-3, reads DTGVSQNPRHKITKRGQNVTFRCDPISEHNRLYWYRQTLGQGPEFLTYFQNEAQLEKSRLLSDRFSAERPKGSFSTLEIQRTEQGDSAMYLCASSLVGGSADTQYFGPGTRLTVL.

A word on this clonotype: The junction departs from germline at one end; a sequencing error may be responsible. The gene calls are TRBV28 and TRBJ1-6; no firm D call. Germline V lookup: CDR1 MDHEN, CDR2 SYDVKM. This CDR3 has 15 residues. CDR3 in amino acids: CANSLGLTNNSPLHF. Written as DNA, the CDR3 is TGTGCCAACAGCTTGGGTTTAACAAATAATTCACCCCTTCACTTT.

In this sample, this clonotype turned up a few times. This chain's CDR3 is CASSLGGGASADTQYF. DNA for the CDR3: TGTGCCAGCAGCTTAGGAGGGGGCGCGTCCGCAGATACGCAGTATTTT. The chain recombines TRBV7-9 with TRBJ2-3; 7 positions match TRBD1. CDR1 and CDR2 (germline): SEHNR, FQNEAQ (reference sequence). This CDR3 has 16 residues. V gave up 1 base and J gave up 4 bases; unmatched junction bases: 8. Combining the CDR3 with reference TRBV7-9 and TRBJ2-3 gives the whole variable domain DTGVSQNPRHKITKRGQNVTFRCDPISEHNRLYWYRQTLGQGPEFLTYFQNEAQLEKSRLLSDRFSAERPKGSFSTLEIQRTEQGDSAMYLCASSLGGGASADTQYFGPGTRLTVL.

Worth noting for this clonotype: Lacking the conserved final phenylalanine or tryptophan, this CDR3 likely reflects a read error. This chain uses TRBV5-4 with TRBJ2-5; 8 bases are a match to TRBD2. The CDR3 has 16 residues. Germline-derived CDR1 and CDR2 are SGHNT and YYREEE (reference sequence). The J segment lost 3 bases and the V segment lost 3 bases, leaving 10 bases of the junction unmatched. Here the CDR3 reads CASSSDQTSVKETQYL. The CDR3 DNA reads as TGTGCCAGCAGCTCCGATCAGACTAGCGTCAAAGAGACCCAGTACTTA.

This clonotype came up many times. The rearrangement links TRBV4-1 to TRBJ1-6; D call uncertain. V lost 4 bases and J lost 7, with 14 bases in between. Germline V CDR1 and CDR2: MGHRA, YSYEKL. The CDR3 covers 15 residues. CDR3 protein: CASSPKRDSNSPLHF. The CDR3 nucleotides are TGCGCCAGCAGCCCCAAGAGAGATTCCAATTCACCCCTCCACTTT.

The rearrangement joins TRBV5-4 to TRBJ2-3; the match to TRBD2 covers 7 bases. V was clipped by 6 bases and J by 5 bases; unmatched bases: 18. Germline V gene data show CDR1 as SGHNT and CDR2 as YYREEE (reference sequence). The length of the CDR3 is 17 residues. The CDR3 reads CASNLMTSGMIKDTQYF. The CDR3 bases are TGTGCCAGCAACTTAATGACAAGCGGGATGATCAAAGATACGCAGTATTTT.

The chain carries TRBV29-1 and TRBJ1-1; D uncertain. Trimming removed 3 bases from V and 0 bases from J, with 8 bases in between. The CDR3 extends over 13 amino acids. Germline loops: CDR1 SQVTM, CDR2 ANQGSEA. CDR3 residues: CSVDPRLNTEAFF. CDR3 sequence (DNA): TGCAGCGTTGACCCCCGACTGAACACTGAAGCTTTCTTT. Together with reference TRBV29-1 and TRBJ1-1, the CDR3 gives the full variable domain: SAVISQKPSRDICQRGTSLTIQCQVDSQVTMMFWYRQQPGQSLTLIATANQGSEATYESGFVIDKFPISRPNLTFSTLTVSNMSPEDSSIYLCSVDPRLNTEAFFGQGTRLTVV.

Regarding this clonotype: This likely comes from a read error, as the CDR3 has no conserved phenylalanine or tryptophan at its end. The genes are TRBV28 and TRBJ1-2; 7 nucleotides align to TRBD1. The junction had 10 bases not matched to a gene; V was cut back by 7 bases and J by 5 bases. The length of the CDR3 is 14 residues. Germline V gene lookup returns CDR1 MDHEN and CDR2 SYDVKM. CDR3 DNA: TGTGCCAGCAATCCCATACAGGGGTCATATGGCTACACCATC. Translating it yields CASNPIQGSYGYTI.

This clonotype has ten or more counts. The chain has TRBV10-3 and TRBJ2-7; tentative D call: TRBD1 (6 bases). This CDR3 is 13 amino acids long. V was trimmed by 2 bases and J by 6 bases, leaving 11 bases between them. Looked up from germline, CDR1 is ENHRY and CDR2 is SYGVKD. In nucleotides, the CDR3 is TGTGCCATCAGTGAGAAACAGGGAACCGAGCAGTACTTC. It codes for CAISEKQGTEQYF.

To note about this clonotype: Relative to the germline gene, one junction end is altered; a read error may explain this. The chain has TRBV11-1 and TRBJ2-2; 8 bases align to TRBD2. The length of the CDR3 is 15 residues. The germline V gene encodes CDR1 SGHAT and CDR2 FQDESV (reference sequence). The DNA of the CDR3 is TGTGTCAGCAGCTTAAGCGGGAGTGGAGACGGGGAGCTGTTTTTT. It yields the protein CVSSLSGSGDGELFF.

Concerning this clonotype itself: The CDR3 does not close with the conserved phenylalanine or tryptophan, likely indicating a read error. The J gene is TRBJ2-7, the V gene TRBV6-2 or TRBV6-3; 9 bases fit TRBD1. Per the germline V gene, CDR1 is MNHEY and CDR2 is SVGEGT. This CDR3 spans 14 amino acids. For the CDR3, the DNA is TGTGCCACCAGTCTCCGGGACAGGGCCCACGAGCAGTACTTA. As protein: CATSLRDRAHEQYL.

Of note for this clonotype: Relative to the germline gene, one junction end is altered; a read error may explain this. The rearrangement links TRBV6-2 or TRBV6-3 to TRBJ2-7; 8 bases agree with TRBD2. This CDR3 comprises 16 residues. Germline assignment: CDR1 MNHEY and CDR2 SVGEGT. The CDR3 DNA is TGTGCCAGCACTTACGGAATAGCGGGGAGTGTATACGAGCAGTACTTC. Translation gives CASTYGIAGSVYEQYF.